A selection of T cell receptor beta chains follows, all from one sample in a study of shared clonotypes between healthy human individuals. Only in-frame clones appear in the TCRdb table, and some are missing; sequencing was by immunoSEQ multiplex PCR. Of around 2.1 million clones detected, approximately 96% appear once; the ten largest clones hold around 0.13%. Sequencing used naive CD4+ T cells sorted from blood. The receptor source for this set is a man aged 18 to 29 in good health. Both conserved end residues are part of each CDR3. Where a row states a size, it is once, few, many or the class of an expanded clone; other rows omit it.

v_gene: TRBV10-3
j_gene: TRBJ2-1
len: 15
abundance: -
CDR3aa: CAISGYSGGNNEQFF

v_gene: TRBV2
j_gene: TRBJ2-1
len: 12
abundance: -
CDR3aa: CASSEMSPEQFF

v_gene: TRBV4-1
j_gene: TRBJ2-7
len: 15
abundance: -
CDR3aa: CASSQDSTSFDEQYF

v_gene: TRBV6-5
j_gene: TRBJ2-2
len: 13
abundance: -
CDR3aa: CASSYGSTGELFF

v_gene: TRBV30
j_gene: TRBJ2-2
len: 14
abundance: -
CDR3aa: CAWIKSPNTGELFF

v_gene: TRBV6-5
j_gene: TRBJ1-2
len: 15
abundance: -
CDR3aa: CASRMGTGVGYGYTF

v_gene: TRBV6-1
j_gene: TRBJ1-3
len: 15
abundance: once
CDR3aa: CATSYDRGPGNTIYF

v_gene: TRBV5-4
j_gene: TRBJ2-3
len: 14
abundance: -
CDR3aa: CASSGGGRTDTQYF

v_gene: TRBV6-5
j_gene: TRBJ1-2
len: 14
abundance: -
CDR3aa: CASSSGGSNYGYTF

v_gene: TRBV6-5
j_gene: TRBJ2-7
len: 14
abundance: once
CDR3aa: CASSYSRDGYEQYF

v_gene: TRBV7-7
j_gene: TRBJ2-7
len: 14
abundance: once
CDR3aa: CASSPLSVEGEQYF

v_gene: TRBV27
j_gene: TRBJ1-6
len: 13
abundance: -
CDR3aa: CASTTIYNSPLHF

v_gene: TRBV30
j_gene: TRBJ2-4
len: 15
abundance: -
CDR3aa: CAWSIRGEVKNIQYF

v_gene: TRBV12-5
j_gene: TRBJ2-3
len: 15
abundance: -
CDR3aa: CASGLGTGSTDTQYF

v_gene: TRBV5-6
j_gene: TRBJ2-1
len: 13
abundance: -
CDR3aa: CASSFGQGNEQFF

v_gene: TRBV28
j_gene: TRBJ2-5
len: 15
abundance: -
CDR3aa: CASSPPRWEKETQYF

v_gene: TRBV6-1
j_gene: TRBJ2-7
len: 14
abundance: -
CDR3aa: CASSEAAAAYEQYF

v_gene: TRBV29-1
j_gene: TRBJ1-5
len: 13
abundance: -
CDR3aa: CSVQYLDNQPQHF

v_gene: TRBV18
j_gene: TRBJ2-7
len: 14
abundance: -
CDR3aa: CASSPGPSSYEQYF

v_gene: TRBV6-1
j_gene: TRBJ2-1
len: 13
abundance: -
CDR3aa: CASNPDRASEQFF

v_gene: TRBV9
j_gene: TRBJ2-3
len: 17
abundance: -
CDR3aa: CASSLTPSYASTDTQYF

v_gene: TRBV29-1
j_gene: TRBJ1-1
len: 13
abundance: few
CDR3aa: CSVEGQLITEAFF

v_gene: TRBV27
j_gene: TRBJ2-3
len: 15
abundance: -
CDR3aa: CASRGVGKGADTQYF

v_gene: TRBV10-1
j_gene: TRBJ2-5
len: 13
abundance: once
CDR3aa: CASSESGRETQYF

v_gene: TRBV5-1
j_gene: TRBJ2-3
len: 14
abundance: -
CDR3aa: CASSLAANTDTQYF

v_gene: TRBV5-1
j_gene: TRBJ2-1
len: 15
abundance: -
CDR3aa: CASSAGLAADNEQFF

v_gene: TRBV5-1
j_gene: TRBJ2-2
len: 15
abundance: -
CDR3aa: CASSYGQGNTGELFF

v_gene: TRBV30
j_gene: TRBJ1-5
len: 15
abundance: -
CDR3aa: CAWSPGPGNNQPQHF

v_gene: TRBV5-1
j_gene: TRBJ1-2
len: 15
abundance: -
CDR3aa: CASSSRSVSNYGYTF

v_gene: TRBV4-1
j_gene: TRBJ2-5
len: 13
abundance: -
CDR3aa: CASSRGGLETQYF

v_gene: TRBV6-5
j_gene: TRBJ1-4
len: 14
abundance: -
CDR3aa: CASSFDRNNEKLFF

v_gene: TRBV5-6
j_gene: TRBJ2-5
len: 13
abundance: -
CDR3aa: CASSLGPGETQYF

v_gene: TRBV6-4
j_gene: TRBJ1-2
len: 14
abundance: -
CDR3aa: CASSPDRGPSGYTF

v_gene: TRBV27
j_gene: TRBJ1-3
len: 17
abundance: -
CDR3aa: CASSLGVRTPPFNTIYF

v_gene: TRBV7-3
j_gene: TRBJ2-1
len: 14
abundance: -
CDR3aa: CASSQGVAGEEQFF

v_gene: TRBV9
j_gene: TRBJ1-4
len: 15
abundance: once
CDR3aa: CASSVDYGSNEKLFF

v_gene: TRBV4-2
j_gene: TRBJ2-7
len: 15
abundance: -
CDR3aa: CASSQAGTSGYEQYF

v_gene: TRBV30
j_gene: TRBJ2-1
len: 15
abundance: -
CDR3aa: CACHPPSGNYNEQFF

v_gene: TRBV30
j_gene: TRBJ1-5
len: 13
abundance: -
CDR3aa: CAWSVSFNQPQHF

v_gene: TRBV7-6
j_gene: TRBJ1-5
len: 14
abundance: -
CDR3aa: CASSLTDSNQPQHF

v_gene: TRBV4-3
j_gene: TRBJ2-2
len: 15
abundance: -
CDR3aa: CASSQEGQRAGELFF

v_gene: TRBV27
j_gene: TRBJ2-7
len: 13
abundance: -
CDR3aa: CARIGREDYEQYF

v_gene: TRBV5-1
j_gene: TRBJ2-7
len: 13
abundance: -
CDR3aa: CASSFPQGYEQYF

v_gene: TRBV6-1
j_gene: TRBJ2-1
len: 12
abundance: -
CDR3aa: CASSEERRRGIF

v_gene: TRBV7-9
j_gene: TRBJ1-1
len: 15
abundance: -
CDR3aa: CASSLTGTANTEAFF

v_gene: TRBV6-1
j_gene: TRBJ2-7
len: 19
abundance: -
CDR3aa: CASSEAVGTETSPSYEQYF

v_gene: TRBV6-5
j_gene: TRBJ2-7
len: 16
abundance: -
CDR3aa: CASSSWTGPNPYEQYF

v_gene: TRBV7-2
j_gene: TRBJ1-4
len: 15
abundance: -
CDR3aa: CASSYSGRLNEKLFF

v_gene: TRBV28
j_gene: TRBJ1-5
len: 14
abundance: -
CDR3aa: CASSFRQVDQPQHF

v_gene: TRBV18
j_gene: TRBJ2-2
len: 14
abundance: once
CDR3aa: CASSPGQGAGELFF

v_gene: TRBV19
j_gene: TRBJ1-2
len: 15
abundance: -
CDR3aa: CASSIDGTDYGGYTF

v_gene: TRBV29-1
j_gene: TRBJ1-1
len: 13
abundance: -
CDR3aa: CSVKGGGNTEAFF

v_gene: TRBV6-1
j_gene: TRBJ2-5
len: 15
abundance: -
CDR3aa: CASSELTGVGETQYF

v_gene: TRBV5-1
j_gene: TRBJ2-1
len: 15
abundance: -
CDR3aa: CASSLAGSSYNEQFF

v_gene: TRBV5-8
j_gene: TRBJ2-5
len: 14
abundance: -
CDR3aa: CASSSTGWGETQYF

v_gene: TRBV27
j_gene: TRBJ2-2
len: 13
abundance: -
CDR3aa: CASGHWNTGELFF

v_gene: TRBV2
j_gene: TRBJ2-7
len: 12
abundance: -
CDR3aa: CASSERGHEQYF

v_gene: TRBV9
j_gene: TRBJ2-3
len: 17
abundance: -
CDR3aa: CASSVASTLGVTDTQYF